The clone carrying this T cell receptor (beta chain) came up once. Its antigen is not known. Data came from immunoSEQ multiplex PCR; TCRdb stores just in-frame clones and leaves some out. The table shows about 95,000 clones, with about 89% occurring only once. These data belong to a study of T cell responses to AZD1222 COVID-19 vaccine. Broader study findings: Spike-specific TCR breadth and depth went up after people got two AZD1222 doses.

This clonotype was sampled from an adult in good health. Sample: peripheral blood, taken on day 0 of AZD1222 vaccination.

As DNA, the CDR3 is TGTGCCAGCAGCAAGACAGGGAAAGGTGGCTACACCTTC. Translated, it gives CASSKTGKGGYTF. The V and J genes are TRBV6-6 and TRBJ1-2; 7 bases fit TRBD1. This CDR3 has 13 amino acids. V shed 6 bases and J 7 bases; nucleotides not matched to a gene: 8. Germline-derived CDR1 and CDR2 are MNHNY and SVGAGI (reference sequence).